Following are 6 T cell receptor beta chains from one sample sequenced in a study of blood T cell repertoires in COVID-19. Here immunoSEQ multiplex PCR was the method, and the copy in TCRdb shows in-frame clones only, minus some. Among a few hundred thousand clones listed, around 90% were seen once. Sequencing was carried out using peripheral blood. The receptors come from a young woman with COVID-19, enrolled during active disease.

The CDR3 reads CASRAGTGYEQYF. In DNA form, the CDR3 reads TGTGCCAGCAGAGCCGGGACAGGTTACGAGCAGTACTTC. The chain combines TRBV3-1 (or the pseudogene TRBV3-2) with TRBJ2-7, with 8 nucleotides matching TRBD1. CDR1 is LGHDT and CDR2 is YNNKEL in the germline V gene (reference sequence). Unmatched junction bases numbered 5, after V lost 6 bases and J lost 4 bases. The CDR3 totals 13 residues.

The CDR3 reads CASSSPPPLRETGEQYF. CDR3 nucleotide sequence: TGTGCCAGCAGTTCCCCGCCACCCCTGCGGGAGACGGGTGAGCAGTACTTC. V usage is TRBV28 and J usage is TRBJ2-7, with 7 bases lining up with TRBD2. V shed 4 bases, J shed 7 bases, and the junction held 19 bases outside the gene matches. The CDR3 spans 17 residues. CDR1 is MDHEN, CDR2 SYDVKM, per germline.

CDR3 loop: CASSPRVGLAVSEQYF. DNA for the CDR3: TGTGCCAGCAGTCCTAGGGTTGGACTAGCAGTCAGCGAGCAGTACTTC. V usage is TRBV11-1 and J usage is TRBJ2-7, with TRBD2 matching 8 bases. The CDR3 is made up of 16 amino acids. The junction had 16 bases not matched to a gene; V was cut back by 6 bases and J by 6 bases. CDR1 and CDR2 from the germline V gene are SGHAT and FQDESV (reference sequence). The full variable domain, its missing parts supplied by reference TRBV11-1 and TRBJ2-7, is EAEVAQSPRYKITEKSQAVAFWCDPISGHATLYWYRQILGQGPELLVQFQDESVVDDSQLPKDRFSAERLKGVDSTLKIQPAELGDSAMYLCASSPRVGLAVSEQYFGPGTRLTVT.

The V and J genes are TRBV7-6 and TRBJ2-3; 11 bases align to TRBD1. The CDR3 consists of 15 residues. The V gene's germline CDR1 is SGHVS and CDR2 FNYEAQ. J lost 2 bases, V lost 4 bases, and 2 bases had no gene match. The CDR3 protein is CASSWDRGSTDTQYF. The CDR3 DNA follows: TGTGCCAGCAGCTGGGACAGGGGGTCCACAGATACGCAGTATTTT.

This chain uses TRBV6-5 with TRBJ2-1; 11 bases map to TRBD2. Per the germline V gene, CDR1 is MNHEY and CDR2 is SVGAGI. J gave up 9 bases and V 6 bases, and 4 bases lay outside the gene matches. The CDR3 has 13 residues. CDR3 nucleotide sequence: TGTGCCAGCAGGGGACTAGCGGTCCCTGAGCAGTTCTTC. Its protein product is CASRGLAVPEQFF.

The chain combines TRBV5-5 with TRBJ1-4; D ambiguous. Germline V gene sequence: CDR1 SGHKS, CDR2 YYEKEE (reference sequence). Between the trimmed V and J ends, which lost 0 bases and 2 bases, there was a span of 5 bases. This CDR3 is built from 14 residues. The CDR3 sequence is CASSLGATNEKLFF. CDR3 sequence (DNA): TGTGCCAGCAGCTTGGGGGCGACTAATGAAAAACTGTTTTTT.